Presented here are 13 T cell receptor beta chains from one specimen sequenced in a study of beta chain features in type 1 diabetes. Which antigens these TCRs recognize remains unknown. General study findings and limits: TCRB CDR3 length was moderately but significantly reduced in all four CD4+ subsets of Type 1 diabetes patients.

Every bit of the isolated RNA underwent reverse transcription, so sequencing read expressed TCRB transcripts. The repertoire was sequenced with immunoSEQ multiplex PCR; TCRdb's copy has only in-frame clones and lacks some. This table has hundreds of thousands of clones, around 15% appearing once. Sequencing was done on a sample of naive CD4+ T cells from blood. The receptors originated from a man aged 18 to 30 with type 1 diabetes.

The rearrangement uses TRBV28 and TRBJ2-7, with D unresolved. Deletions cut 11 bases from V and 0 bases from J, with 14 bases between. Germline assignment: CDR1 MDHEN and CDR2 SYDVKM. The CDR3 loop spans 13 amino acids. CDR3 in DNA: TGTGCCGTGGTTGGCGGATCCTCCTACGAGCAGTACTTC. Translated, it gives CAVVGGSSYEQYF.

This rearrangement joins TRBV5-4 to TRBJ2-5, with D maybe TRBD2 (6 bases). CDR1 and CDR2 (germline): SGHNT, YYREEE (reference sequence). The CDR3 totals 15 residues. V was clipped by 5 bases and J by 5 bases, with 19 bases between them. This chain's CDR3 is CASRPGVSVKETQYF. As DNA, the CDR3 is TGTGCCAGCAGGCCGGGGGTCTCGGTAAAGGAGACCCAGTACTTC.

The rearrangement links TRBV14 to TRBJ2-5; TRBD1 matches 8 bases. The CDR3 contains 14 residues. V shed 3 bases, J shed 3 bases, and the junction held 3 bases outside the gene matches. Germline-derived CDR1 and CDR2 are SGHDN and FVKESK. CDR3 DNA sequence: TGTGCCAGCAGCCAGGGACAGGCCAAAGAGACCCAGTACTTC. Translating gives CASSQGQAKETQYF.

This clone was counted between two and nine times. The CDR3 sequence is CASSASGSSYNEQFF. The CDR3 DNA is TGCGCCAGCAGCGCTAGCGGGAGTTCCTACAATGAGCAGTTCTTC. The rearrangement links TRBV5-1 to TRBJ2-1; 10 bases are a match to TRBD2. V dropped 4 bases and J dropped 1; count of bases not matched to a gene: 2. This CDR3 is 15 amino acids long. In germline, CDR1 is SGHRS, CDR2 YFSETQ. The full variable domain, completed using reference TRBV5-1 and TRBJ2-1, is KAGVTQTPRYLIKTRGQQVTLSCSPISGHRSVSWYQQTPGQGLQFLFEYFSETQRNKGNFPGRFSGRQFSNSRSEMNVSTLELGDSALYLCASSASGSSYNEQFFGPGTRLTVL.

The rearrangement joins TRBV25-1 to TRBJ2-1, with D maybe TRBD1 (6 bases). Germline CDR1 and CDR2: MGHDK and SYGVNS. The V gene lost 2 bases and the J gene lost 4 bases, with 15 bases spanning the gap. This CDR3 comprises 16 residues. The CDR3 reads CASSETGRGGYNEQFF. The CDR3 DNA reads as TGTGCCAGCAGTGAAACGGGCAGGGGTGGATACAATGAGCAGTTCTTC. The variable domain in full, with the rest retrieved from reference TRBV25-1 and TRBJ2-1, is EADIYQTPRYLVIGTGKKITLECSQTMGHDKMYWYQQDPGMELHLIHYSYGVNSTEKGDLSSESTVSRIRTEHFPLTLESARPSHTSQYLCASSETGRGGYNEQFFGPGTRLTVL.

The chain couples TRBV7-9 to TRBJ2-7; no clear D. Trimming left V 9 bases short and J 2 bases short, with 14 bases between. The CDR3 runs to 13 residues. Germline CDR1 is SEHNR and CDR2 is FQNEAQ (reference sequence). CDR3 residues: CASGVVGTYEQYF. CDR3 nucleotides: TGTGCCAGTGGGGTTGTGGGGACCTACGAGCAGTACTTC.

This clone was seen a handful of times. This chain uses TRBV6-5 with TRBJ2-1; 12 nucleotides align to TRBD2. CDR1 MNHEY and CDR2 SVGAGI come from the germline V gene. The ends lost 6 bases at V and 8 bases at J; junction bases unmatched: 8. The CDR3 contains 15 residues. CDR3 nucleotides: TGTGCCAGCAGATCGCCGACTAGCGGGGGCCATGAGCAGTTCTTC. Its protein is CASRSPTSGGHEQFF.

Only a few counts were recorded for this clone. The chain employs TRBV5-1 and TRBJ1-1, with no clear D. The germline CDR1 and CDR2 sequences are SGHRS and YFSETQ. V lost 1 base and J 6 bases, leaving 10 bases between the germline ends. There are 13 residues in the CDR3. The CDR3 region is CASSLFESAEAFF. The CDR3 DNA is TGCGCCAGCAGCTTGTTTGAATCGGCTGAAGCTTTCTTT.

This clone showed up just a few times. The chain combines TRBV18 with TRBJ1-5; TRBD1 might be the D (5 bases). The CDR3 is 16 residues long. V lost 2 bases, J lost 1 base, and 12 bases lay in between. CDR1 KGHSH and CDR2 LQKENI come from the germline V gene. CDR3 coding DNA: TGTGCCAGCTCACCAAATGACAGACAAAGCAATCAGCCCCAGCATTTT. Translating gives CASSPNDRQSNQPQHF.

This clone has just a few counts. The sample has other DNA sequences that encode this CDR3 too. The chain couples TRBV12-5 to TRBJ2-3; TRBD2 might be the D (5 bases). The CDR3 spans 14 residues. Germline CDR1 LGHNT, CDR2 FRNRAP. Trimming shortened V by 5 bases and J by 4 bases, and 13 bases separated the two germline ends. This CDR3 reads CASGPGLAADTQYF. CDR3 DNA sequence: TGTGCTAGTGGTCCCGGGCTAGCAGCAGATACGCAGTATTTT. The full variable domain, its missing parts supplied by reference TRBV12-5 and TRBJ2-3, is DARVTQTPRHKVTEMGQEVTMRCQPILGHNTVFWYRQTMMQGLELLAYFRNRAPLDDSGMPKDRFSAEMPDATLATLKIQPSEPRDSAVYFCASGPGLAADTQYFGPGTRLTVL.

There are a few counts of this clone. The CDR3 loop reads CASSLEGARYEQYF. As DNA, the CDR3 is TGTGCCAGCAGCTTAGAGGGGGCGAGATACGAGCAGTACTTC. The rearrangement uses TRBV7-9 and TRBJ2-7; 7 bases are shared with TRBD1. Looked up from germline, CDR1 is SEHNR and CDR2 is FQNEAQ (reference sequence). CDR3 length: 14 residues. Trimming cost V 1 base and J 4 bases; bases outside gene matches: 4.

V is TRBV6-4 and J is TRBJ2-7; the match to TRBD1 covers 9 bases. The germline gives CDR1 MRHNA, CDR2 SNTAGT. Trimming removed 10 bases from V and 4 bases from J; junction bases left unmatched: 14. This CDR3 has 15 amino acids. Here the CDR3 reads CATNPRETGGYEQYF. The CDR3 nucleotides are TGTGCCACCAATCCCCGAGAGACAGGGGGATACGAGCAGTACTTC.

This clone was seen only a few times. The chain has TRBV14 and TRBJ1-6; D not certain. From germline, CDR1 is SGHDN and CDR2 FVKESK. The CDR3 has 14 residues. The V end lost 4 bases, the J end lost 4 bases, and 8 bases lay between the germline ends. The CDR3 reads CASSPREYNSPLHF. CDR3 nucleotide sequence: TGTGCCAGCAGCCCTCGGGAGTATAATTCACCCCTCCACTTT.